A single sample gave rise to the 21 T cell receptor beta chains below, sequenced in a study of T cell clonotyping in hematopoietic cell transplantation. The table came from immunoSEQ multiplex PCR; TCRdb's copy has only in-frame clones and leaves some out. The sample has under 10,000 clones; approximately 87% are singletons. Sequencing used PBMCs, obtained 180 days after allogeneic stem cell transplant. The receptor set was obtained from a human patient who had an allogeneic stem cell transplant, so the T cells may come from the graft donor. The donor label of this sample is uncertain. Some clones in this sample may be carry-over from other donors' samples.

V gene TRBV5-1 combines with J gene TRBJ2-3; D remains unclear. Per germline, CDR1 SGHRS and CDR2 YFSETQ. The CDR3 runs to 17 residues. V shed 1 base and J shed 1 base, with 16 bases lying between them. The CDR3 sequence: CASSLKLLDGRTDTQYF. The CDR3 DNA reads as TGCGCCAGCAGCTTGAAGCTCTTGGACGGCCGCACAGATACGCAGTATTTT. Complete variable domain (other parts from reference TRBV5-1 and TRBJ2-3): KAGVTQTPRYLIKTRGQQVTLSCSPISGHRSVSWYQQTPGQGLQFLFEYFSETQRNKGNFPGRFSGRQFSNSRSEMNVSTLELGDSALYLCASSLKLLDGRTDTQYFGPGTRLTVL.

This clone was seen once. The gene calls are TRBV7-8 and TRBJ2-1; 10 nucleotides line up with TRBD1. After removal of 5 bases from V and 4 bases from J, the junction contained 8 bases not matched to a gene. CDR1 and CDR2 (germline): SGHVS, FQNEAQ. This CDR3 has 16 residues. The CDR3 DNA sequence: TGTGCCAGCAGCCTCGACAGGGGGCGTTGGTACAATGAGCAGTTCTTC. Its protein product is CASSLDRGRWYNEQFF.

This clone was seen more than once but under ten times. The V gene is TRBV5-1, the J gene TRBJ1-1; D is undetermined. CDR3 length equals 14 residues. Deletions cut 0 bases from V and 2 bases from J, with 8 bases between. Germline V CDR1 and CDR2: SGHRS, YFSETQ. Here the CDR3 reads CASSLVGINTEAFF. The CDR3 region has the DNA TGCGCCAGCAGCTTGGTAGGAATAAACACTGAAGCTTTCTTT.

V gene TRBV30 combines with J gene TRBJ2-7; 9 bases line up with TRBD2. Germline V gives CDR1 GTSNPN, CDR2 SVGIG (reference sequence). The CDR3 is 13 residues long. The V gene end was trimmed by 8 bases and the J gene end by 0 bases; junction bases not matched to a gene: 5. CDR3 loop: CAQSGGYSYEQYF. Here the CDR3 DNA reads TGTGCCCAAAGCGGGGGGTACTCCTACGAGCAGTACTTC.

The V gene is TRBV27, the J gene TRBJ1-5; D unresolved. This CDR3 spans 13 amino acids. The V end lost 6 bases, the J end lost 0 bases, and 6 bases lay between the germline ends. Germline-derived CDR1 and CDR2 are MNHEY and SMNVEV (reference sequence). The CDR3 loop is CASSQISNQPQHF. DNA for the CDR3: TGTGCCAGCAGCCAGATTAGCAATCAGCCCCAGCATTTT.

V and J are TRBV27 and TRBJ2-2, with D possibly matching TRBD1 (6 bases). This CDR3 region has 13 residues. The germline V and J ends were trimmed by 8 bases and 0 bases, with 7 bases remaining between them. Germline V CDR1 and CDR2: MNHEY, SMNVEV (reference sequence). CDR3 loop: CASWTANTGELFF. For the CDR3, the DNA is TGTGCCAGCTGGACAGCGAACACCGGGGAGCTGTTTTTT.

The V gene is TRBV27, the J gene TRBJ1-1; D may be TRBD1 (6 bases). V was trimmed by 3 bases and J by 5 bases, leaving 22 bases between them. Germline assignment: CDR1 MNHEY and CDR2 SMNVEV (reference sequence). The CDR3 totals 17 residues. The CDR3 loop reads CASSLPTGGQGGTEAFF. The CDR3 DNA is TGTGCCAGCAGTTTGCCCACCGGGGGGCAGGGAGGGACTGAAGCTTTCTTT.

This CDR3 is CALSSARGVGQPQHF. The CDR3 DNA is TGTGCCTTATCATCCGCCCGGGGGGTAGGCCAGCCCCAGCATTTT. This rearrangement joins TRBV30 to TRBJ1-5, with D maybe TRBD1 (5 bases). Germline loops: CDR1 GTSNPN, CDR2 SVGIG (reference sequence). Trimming left V 7 bases short and J 7 bases short, with 23 bases between. The CDR3 has 15 amino acids.

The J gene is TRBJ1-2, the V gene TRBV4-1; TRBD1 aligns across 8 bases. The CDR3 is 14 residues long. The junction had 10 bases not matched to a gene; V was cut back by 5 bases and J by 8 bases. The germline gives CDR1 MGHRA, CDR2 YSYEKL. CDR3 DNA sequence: TGCGCCAGCAGCTTAGGACAGGGAGTCTTCGGCTACACCTTC. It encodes CASSLGQGVFGYTF.

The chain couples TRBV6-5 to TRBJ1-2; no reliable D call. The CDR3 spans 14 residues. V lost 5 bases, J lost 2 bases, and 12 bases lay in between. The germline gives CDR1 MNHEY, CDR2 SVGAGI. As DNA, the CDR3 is TGTGCCAGCAGTCCCGGGCCACAAAACTATGGCTACACCTTC. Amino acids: CASSPGPQNYGYTF.

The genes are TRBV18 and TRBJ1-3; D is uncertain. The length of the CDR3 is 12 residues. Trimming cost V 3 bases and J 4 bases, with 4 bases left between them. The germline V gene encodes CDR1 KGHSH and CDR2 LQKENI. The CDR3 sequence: CASSPEGNTIYF. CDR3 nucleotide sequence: TGTGCCAGCTCACCGGAGGGAAACACCATATATTTT.

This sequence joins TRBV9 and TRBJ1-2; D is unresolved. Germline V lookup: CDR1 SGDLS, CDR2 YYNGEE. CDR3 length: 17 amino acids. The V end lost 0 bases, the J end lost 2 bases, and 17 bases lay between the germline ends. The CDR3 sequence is CASSVGPGGIPNYGYTF. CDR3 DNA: TGTGCCAGCAGCGTAGGTCCCGGTGGGATACCCAACTATGGCTACACCTTC.

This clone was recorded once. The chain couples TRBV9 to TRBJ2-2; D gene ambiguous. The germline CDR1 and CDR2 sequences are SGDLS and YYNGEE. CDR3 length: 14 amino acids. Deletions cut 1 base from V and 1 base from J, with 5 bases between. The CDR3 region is CASSVMVNTGELFF. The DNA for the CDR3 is TGTGCCAGCAGCGTAATGGTGAACACCGGGGAGCTGTTTTTT.

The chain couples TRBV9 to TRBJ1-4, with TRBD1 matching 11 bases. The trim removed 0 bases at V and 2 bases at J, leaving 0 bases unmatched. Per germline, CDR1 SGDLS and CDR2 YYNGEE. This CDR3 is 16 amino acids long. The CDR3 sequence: CASSVGTGGTNEKLFF. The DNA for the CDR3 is TGTGCCAGCAGCGTAGGGACAGGGGGCACTAATGAAAAACTGTTTTTT.

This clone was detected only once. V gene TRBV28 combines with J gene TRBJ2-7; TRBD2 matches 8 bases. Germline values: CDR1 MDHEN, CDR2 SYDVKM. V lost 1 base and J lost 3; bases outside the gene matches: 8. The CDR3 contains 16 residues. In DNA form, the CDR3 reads TGTGCCAGCAGTTTATCAGCGGGGGCAAGGAACTACGAGCAGTACTTC. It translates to CASSLSAGARNYEQYF. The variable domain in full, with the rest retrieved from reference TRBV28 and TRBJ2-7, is DVKVTQSSRYLVKRTGEKVFLECVQDMDHENMFWYRQDPGLGLRLIYFSYDVKMKEKGDIPEGYSVSREKKERFSLILESASTNQTSMYLCASSLSAGARNYEQYFGPGTRLTVT.

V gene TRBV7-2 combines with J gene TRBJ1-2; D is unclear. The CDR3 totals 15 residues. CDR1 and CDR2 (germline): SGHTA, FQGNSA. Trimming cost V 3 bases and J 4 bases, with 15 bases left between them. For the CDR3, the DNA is TGTGCCAGCAGCTTGGATCTCGGAGGTCTCTATGGCTACACCTTC. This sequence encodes CASSLDLGGLYGYTF.

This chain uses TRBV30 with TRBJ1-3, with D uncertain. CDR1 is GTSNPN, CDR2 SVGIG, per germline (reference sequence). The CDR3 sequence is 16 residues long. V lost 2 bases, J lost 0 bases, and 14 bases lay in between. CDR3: CAWSSKGPHSGNTIYF. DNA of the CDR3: TGTGCCTGGAGTTCGAAAGGACCTCACTCTGGAAACACCATATATTTT.

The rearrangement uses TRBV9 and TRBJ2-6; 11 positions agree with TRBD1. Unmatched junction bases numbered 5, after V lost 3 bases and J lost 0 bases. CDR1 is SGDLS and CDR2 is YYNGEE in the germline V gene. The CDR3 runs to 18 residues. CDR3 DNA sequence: TGTGCCAGCAGCGATTGGACAGGGGGCCGCTCTGGGGCCAACGTCCTGACTTTC. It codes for CASSDWTGGRSGANVLTF.

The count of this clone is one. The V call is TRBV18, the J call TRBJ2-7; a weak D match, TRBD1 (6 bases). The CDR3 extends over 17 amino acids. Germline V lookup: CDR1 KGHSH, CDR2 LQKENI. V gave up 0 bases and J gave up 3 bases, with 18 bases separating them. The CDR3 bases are TGTGCCAGCTCACCACCAGACAGGTTGGGCCCCTACTACGAGCAGTACTTC. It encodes CASSPPDRLGPYYEQYF.

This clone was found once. In DNA form, the CDR3 reads TGTGCCAGCAGCTTAGGGACAGCCACCAACCCTATCAATCAGCCCCAGCATTTT. This encodes CASSLGTATNPINQPQHF. V usage is TRBV5-6 and J usage is TRBJ1-5; 7 bases map to TRBD1. CDR3 length: 18 residues. The ends lost 2 bases at V and 3 bases at J; junction bases unmatched: 14. Germline lookup yields CDR1 SGHDT and CDR2 YYEEEE.

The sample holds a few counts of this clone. The CDR3 coding sequence is TGCGCCAGCAGCCATCGGGTCGTTTCGGACTCCCAGGAGGCGGATACGCAGTATTTT. Amino acid sequence: CASSHRVVSDSQEADTQYF. The chain joins TRBV4-3 to TRBJ2-3; the D gene is possibly TRBD2 (5 bases). Trimming left V 3 bases short and J 6 bases short, with 28 bases between. CDR1 and CDR2 (germline): LGHNA, YSLEER. This CDR3 is built from 19 residues.